This T cell receptor (beta chain) was captured by sequencing in a study of T cell changes during pregnancy in multiple sclerosis. The germline CDR1 and CDR2 sequences are SGHNT and YYREEE (reference sequence). J was trimmed by 5 bases and V by 4 bases; bases with no gene match: 14. The CDR3 runs to 16 residues. Only in-frame clones appear in the TCRdb table, and some are missing; sequencing was by immunoSEQ multiplex PCR. The repertoire holds about 67,000 clones, with around nine tenths as singletons. This TCR was recovered from a female donor with multiple sclerosis, enrolled in a pregnancy study. The input for sequencing was peripheral blood, taken in the third trimester of pregnancy. The chain links TRBV5-4 to TRBJ2-5, with TRBD2 matching 7 bases. The chain's CDR3 is CASSLDPGGVDETQYF. The CDR3 nucleotides read TGTGCCAGCAGCCTCGATCCTGGGGGGGTGGATGAGACCCAGTACTTC.